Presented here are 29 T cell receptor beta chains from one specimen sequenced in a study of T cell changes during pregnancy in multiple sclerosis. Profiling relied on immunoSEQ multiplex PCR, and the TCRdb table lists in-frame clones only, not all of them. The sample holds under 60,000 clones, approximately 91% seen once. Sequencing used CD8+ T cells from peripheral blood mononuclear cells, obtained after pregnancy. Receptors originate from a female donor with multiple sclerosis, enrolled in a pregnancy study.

Here the CDR3 reads CASEQGSEQYF. The CDR3 nucleotides read TGTGCCAGTGAACAGGGGAGCGAGCAGTACTTC. This chain links TRBV5-4 with TRBJ2-7; TRBD1 aligns across 7 bases. Germline CDR1 and CDR2: SGHNT and YYREEE (reference sequence). V shed 8 bases, J shed 6 bases, and the junction held 5 bases outside the gene matches. CDR3 length equals 11 residues.

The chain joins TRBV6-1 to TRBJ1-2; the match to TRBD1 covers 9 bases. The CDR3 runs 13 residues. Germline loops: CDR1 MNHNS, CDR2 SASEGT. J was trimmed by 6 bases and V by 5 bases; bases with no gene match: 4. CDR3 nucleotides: TGTGCCAGCAGTCCCACAGGGGGCAATGGCTACACCTTC. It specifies CASSPTGGNGYTF.

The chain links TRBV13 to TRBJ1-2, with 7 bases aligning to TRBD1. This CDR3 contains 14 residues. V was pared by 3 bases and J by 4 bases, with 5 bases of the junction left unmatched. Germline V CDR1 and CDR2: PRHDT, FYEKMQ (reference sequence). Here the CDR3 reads CASSLSGGSYGYTF. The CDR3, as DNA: TGTGCCAGCAGCTTGTCAGGGGGGAGCTATGGCTACACCTTC.

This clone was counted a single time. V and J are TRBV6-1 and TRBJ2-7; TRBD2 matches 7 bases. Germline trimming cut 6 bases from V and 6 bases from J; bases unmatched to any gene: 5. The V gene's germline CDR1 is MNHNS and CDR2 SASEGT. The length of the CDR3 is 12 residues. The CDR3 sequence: CASSSGGREQYF. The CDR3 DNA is TGTGCCAGCAGCTCGGGGGGTCGCGAGCAGTACTTC.

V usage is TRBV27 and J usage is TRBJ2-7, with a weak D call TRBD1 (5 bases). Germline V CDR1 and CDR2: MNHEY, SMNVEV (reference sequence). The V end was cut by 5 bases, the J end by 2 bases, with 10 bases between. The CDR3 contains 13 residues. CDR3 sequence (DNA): TGTGCCAGCAGTCAAGACAGAGCCTACGAGCAGTACTTC. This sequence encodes CASSQDRAYEQYF.

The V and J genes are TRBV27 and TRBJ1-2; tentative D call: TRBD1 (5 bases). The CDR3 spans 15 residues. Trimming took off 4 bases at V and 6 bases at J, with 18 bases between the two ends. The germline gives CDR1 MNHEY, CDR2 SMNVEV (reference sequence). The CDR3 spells CASSSRSTGVDGYTF. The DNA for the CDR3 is TGTGCCAGCAGTTCCAGAAGCACGGGGGTAGATGGCTACACCTTC.

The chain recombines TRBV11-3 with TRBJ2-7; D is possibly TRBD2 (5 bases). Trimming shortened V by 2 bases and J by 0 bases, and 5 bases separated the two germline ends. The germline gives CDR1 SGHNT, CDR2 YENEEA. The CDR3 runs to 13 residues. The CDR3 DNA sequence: TGTGCCAGCAGCTTAACTAGCTCCTACGAGCAGTACTTC. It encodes CASSLTSSYEQYF.

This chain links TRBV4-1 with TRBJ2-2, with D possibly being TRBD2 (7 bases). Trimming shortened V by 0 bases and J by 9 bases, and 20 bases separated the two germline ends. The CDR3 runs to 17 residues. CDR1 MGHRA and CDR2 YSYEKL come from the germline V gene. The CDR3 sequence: CASSQDGGGGAFRELFF. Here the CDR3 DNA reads TGCGCCAGCAGCCAAGATGGAGGAGGGGGGGCTTTCCGGGAGCTGTTTTTT.

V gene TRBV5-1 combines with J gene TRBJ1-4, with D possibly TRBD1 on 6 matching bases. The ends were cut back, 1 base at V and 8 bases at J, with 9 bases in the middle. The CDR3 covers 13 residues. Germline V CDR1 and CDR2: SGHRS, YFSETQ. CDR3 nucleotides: TGCGCCAGCAGCTTGACGGACAGAGAAAAACTGTTTTTT. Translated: CASSLTDREKLFF.

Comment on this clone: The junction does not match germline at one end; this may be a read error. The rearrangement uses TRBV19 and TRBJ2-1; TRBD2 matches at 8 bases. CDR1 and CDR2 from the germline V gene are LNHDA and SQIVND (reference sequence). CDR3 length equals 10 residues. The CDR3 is CASGAGGPIF. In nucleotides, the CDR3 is TGTGCCAGCGGGGCGGGGGGCCCAATCTTC.

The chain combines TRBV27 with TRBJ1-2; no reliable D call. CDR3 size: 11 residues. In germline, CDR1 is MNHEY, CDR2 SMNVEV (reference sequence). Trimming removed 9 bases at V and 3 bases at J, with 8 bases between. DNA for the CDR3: TGTGCCAGTAGAGATGACTATGGCTACACCTTC. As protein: CASRDDYGYTF.

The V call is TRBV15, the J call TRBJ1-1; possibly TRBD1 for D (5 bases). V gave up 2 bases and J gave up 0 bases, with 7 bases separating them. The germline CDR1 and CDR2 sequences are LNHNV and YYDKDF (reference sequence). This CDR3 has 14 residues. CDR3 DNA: TGTGCCACCAGCAGACGACAGTTGAACACTGAAGCTTTCTTT. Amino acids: CATSRRQLNTEAFF. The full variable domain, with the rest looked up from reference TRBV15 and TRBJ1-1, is DAMVIQNPRYQVTQFGKPVTLSCSQTLNHNVMYWYQQKSSQAPKLLFHYYDKDFNNEADTPDNFQSRRPNTSFCFLDIRSPGLGDTAMYLCATSRRQLNTEAFFGQGTRLTVV.

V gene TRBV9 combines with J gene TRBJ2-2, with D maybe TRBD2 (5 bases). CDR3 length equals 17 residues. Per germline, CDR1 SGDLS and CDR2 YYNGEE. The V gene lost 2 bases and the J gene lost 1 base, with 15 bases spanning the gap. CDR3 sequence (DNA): TGTGCCAGCAGCGTCAACCTTTTAACTAGGAACACCGGGGAGCTGTTTTTT. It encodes CASSVNLLTRNTGELFF. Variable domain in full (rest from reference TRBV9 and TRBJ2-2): DSGVTQTPKHLITATGQRVTLRCSPRSGDLSVYWYQQSLDQGLQFLIQYYNGEERAKGNILERFSAQQFPDLHSELNLSSLELGDSALYFCASSVNLLTRNTGELFFGEGSRLTVL.

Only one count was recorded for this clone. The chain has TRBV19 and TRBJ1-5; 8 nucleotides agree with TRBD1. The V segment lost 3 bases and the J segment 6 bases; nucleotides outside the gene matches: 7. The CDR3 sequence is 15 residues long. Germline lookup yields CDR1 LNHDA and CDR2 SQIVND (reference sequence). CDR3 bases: TGTGCCAGTAGTATTTGGACAGGGAGCGGTCAGCCCCAGCATTTT. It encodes CASSIWTGSGQPQHF.

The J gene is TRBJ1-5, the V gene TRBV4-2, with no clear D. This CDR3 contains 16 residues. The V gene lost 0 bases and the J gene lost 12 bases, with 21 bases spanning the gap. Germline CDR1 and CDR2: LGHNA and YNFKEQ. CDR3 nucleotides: TGTGCCAGCAGCCAAGATCTAGGGAGCGGGGTGTTAGGCCAGCATTTT. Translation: CASSQDLGSGVLGQHF.

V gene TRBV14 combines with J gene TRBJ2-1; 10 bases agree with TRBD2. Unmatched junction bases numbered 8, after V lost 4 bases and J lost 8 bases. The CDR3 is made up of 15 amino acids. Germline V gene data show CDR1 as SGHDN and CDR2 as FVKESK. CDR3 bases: TGTGCCAGCAGCCTTTGGGTAGCGGGGGGCCATGAGCAGTTCTTC. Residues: CASSLWVAGGHEQFF.

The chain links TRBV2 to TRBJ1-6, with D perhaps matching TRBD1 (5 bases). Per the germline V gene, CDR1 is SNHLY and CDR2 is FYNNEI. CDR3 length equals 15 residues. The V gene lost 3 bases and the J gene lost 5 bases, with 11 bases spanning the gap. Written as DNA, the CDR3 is TGTGCCAGCAGTGATAGCGGGGGTAATAATTCACCCCTCCACTTT. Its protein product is CASSDSGGNNSPLHF.

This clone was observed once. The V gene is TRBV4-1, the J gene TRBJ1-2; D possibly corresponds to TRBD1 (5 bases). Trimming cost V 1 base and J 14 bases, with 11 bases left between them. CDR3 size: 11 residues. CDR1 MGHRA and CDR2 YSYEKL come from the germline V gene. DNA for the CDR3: TGCGCCAGCAGCCAAGCTGGGGCACAGACCTTC. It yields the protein CASSQAGAQTF.

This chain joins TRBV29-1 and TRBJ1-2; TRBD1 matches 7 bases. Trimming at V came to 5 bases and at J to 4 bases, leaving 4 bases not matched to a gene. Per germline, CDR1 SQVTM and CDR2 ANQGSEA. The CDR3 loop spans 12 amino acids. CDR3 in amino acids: CSVQGEGYGYTF. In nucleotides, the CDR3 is TGCAGCGTTCAGGGGGAAGGCTATGGCTACACCTTC.

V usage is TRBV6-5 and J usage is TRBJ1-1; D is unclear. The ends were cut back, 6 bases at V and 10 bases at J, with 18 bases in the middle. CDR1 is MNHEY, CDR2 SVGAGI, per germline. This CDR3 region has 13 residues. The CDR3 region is CASRHRGIPTAFF. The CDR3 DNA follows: TGTGCCAGCAGACACCGAGGTATTCCTACAGCTTTCTTT.

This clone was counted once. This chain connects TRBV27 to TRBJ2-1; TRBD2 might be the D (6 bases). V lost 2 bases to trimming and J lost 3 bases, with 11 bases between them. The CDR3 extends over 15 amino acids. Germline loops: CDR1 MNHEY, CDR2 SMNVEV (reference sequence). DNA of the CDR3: TGTGCCAGCAGTTTAGGGACTGTCCACTACAATGAGCAGTTCTTC. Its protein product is CASSLGTVHYNEQFF.

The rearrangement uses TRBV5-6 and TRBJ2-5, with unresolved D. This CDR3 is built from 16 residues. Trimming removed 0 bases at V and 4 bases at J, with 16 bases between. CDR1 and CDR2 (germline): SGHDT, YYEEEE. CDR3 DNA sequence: TGTGCCAGCAGCTTGGGGGTGGGCACGGTGTTAGAGACCCAGTACTTC. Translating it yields CASSLGVGTVLETQYF.

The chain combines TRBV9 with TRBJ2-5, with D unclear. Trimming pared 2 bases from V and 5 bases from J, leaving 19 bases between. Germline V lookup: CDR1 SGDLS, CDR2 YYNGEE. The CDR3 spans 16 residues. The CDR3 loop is CASSVGLDFPAETQYF. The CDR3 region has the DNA TGTGCCAGCAGCGTTGGTCTAGACTTCCCGGCGGAGACCCAGTACTTC.

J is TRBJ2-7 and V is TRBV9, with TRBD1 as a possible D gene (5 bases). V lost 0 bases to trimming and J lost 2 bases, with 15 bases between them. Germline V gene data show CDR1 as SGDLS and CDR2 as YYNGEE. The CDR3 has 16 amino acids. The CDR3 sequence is CASSVGGGAGTYEQYF. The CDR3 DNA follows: TGTGCCAGCAGCGTAGGTGGTGGGGCAGGCACCTACGAGCAGTACTTC.

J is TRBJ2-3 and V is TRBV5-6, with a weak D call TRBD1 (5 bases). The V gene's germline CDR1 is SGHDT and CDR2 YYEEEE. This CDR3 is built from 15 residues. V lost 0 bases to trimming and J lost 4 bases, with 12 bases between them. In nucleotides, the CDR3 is TGTGCCAGCAGCTTGGGGATAGGGGCCGCAGATACGCAGTATTTT. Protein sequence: CASSLGIGAADTQYF.

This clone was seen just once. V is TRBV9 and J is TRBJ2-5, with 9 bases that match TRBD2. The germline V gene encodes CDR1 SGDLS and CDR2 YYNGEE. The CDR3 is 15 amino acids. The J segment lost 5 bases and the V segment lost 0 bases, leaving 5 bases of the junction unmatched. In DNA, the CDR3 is TGTGCCAGCAGCGTAGGCGGGGGGGCGGGGGAGACCCAGTACTTC. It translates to CASSVGGGAGETQYF. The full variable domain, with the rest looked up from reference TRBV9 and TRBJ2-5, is DSGVTQTPKHLITATGQRVTLRCSPRSGDLSVYWYQQSLDQGLQFLIQYYNGEERAKGNILERFSAQQFPDLHSELNLSSLELGDSALYFCASSVGGGAGETQYFGPGTRLLVL.

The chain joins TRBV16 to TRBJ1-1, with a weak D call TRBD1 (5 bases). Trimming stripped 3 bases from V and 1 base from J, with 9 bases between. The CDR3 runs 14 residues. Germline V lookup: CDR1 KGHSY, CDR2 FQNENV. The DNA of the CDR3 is TGTGCCAGCAGCCATTCCACAGGGAACACTGAAGCTTTCTTT. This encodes CASSHSTGNTEAFF.

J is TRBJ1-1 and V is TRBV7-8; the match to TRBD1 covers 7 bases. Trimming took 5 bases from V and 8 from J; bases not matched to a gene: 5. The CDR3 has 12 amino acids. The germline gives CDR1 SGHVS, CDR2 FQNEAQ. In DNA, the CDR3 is TGTGCCAGCAGCGAGGGACAGCCCGAAGCTTTCTTT. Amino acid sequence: CASSEGQPEAFF. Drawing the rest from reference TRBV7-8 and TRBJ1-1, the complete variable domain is GAGVSQSPRYKVAKRGQDVALRCDPISGHVSLFWYQQALGQGPEFLTYFQNEAQLDKSGLPSDRFFAERPEGSVSTLKIQRTQQEDSAVYLCASSEGQPEAFFGQGTRLTVV.

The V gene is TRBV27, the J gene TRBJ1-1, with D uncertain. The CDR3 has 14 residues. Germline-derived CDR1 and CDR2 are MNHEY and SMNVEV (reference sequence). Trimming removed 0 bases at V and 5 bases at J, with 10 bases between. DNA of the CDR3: TGTGCCAGCAGTTTATCGCAGTATGGTACTGAAGCTTTCTTT. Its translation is CASSLSQYGTEAFF.